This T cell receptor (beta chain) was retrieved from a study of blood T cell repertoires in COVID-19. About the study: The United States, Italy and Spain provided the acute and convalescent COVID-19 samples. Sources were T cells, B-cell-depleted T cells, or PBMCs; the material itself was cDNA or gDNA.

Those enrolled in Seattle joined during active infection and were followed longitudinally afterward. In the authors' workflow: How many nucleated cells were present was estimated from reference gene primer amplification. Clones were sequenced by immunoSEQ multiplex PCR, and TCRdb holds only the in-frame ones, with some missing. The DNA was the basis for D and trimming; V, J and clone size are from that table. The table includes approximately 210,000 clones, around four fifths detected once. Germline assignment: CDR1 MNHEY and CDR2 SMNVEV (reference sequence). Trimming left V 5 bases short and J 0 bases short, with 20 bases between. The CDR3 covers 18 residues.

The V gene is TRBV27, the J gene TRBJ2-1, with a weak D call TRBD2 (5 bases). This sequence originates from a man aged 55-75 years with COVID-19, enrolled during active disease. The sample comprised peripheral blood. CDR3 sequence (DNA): TGTGCCAGCAGTCTGACTGCAAACGGACTCGCCTCCTACAATGAGCAGTTCTTC. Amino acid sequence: CASSLTANGLASYNEQFF.